This T cell receptor (beta chain) comes out of a study of OX40 agonist ivuxolimab in advanced cancers. About the study as a whole: Ivuxolimab, which targeted the costimulatory receptor OX40 (CD134), was an agonistic, fully human IgG2 monoclonal antibody. Intravenous ivuxolimab was administered to patients every 2 weeks at six dose levels: 0.01, 0.1, 0.3, 1.5, 3 and 10 mg/kg. Of the roughly 52 dose-escalation patients, hepatocellular carcinoma was present in approximately 20, melanoma in approximately 15, renal cell carcinoma in 9 and head and neck cancer in 9. A male proportion of around 81% and a mean age of approximately 60 years, ranging from 23 to 79, were recorded for the dose-escalation cohort. Prior anti-PD-1, anti-PD-L1 or anti-CTLA-4 therapy was permitted, and checkpoint inhibitors had been received by about 37% of dose-escalation patients. Partial responses occurred in three dose-escalation patients, of whom one had hepatocellular carcinoma and two had cutaneous melanoma. The purpose of peripheral TCRbeta sequencing was to test whether ivuxolimab changed TCR sequence diversity and led to clonal T-cell expansion. The paper describes the monotherapy dose-escalation part (N of about 57 patients) of the phase I trial of ivuxolimab. The investigation overall reported the following: On average, CD8+ T cells showed more expanded clones than CD4+ T cells after ivuxolimab. In partial responders in the 0.1-3.0 mg/kg groups, normalized peripheral clonal expansion was found to be among the lowest, especially among CD8+ T cells. Low levels of normalized T-cell clonal expansion were also shown by some nonresponding patients. Antigen specificity was not determined for the clonally expanded peripheral T cells. At doses from 0.1 to 3.0 mg/kg, clonal expansion was seen in both CD4+ and CD8+ blood T cells between baseline and week 6.

To sequence the TCRbeta CDR3 region, genomic DNA was isolated from the sorted cells. The immunoSEQ Assay was used to sequence the TCRbeta CDR3 regions. TCRdb holds this immuneACCESS table with in-frame rearrangements only. Some clones are missing; in checked studies, unresolved V genes explain under half, and the rest has no known cause. This sample has 90,000 or so clones in its table, and around nine tenths of those were observed once. Together, the top ten hold around 1.5% of the sample. Patients with a history of autoimmune disease or receiving systemic immunosuppression were excluded from the trial. In every dose cohort, peripheral blood was drawn for TCR sequencing at baseline, cycle 4 day 1, and cycle 7 day 1. The samples were taken from a phase I, first-in-human, multicenter, open-label dose-escalation trial of ivuxolimab. Adults with locally advanced or metastatic head and neck squamous cell, hepatocellular, melanoma or renal cell carcinoma were enrolled in the trial. CD4+ and CD8+ T cells were sorted separately from peripheral blood before TCR sequencing.

A note on this clone: Its antigen remains unidentified. The sample holds no much larger clone one base away, and base qualities are not on file.

The germline V gene (reference sequence) supplies CDR1 GTSNPN and CDR2 SVGIG. V sheds 3 bases and J sheds 1 base, leaving 16 bases between their ends. Including the terminal cysteine and phenylalanine, the CDR3 comprises 16 residues. Left in the record is the CDR3 DNA by itself, 48 bases read in frame from the first base. The TCR sequence derives from an adult with an advanced solid tumor such as melanoma, head and neck, liver or kidney cancer. Specimen: CD4+ or CD8+ T cells sorted from blood, collected in a trial of the OX40 agonist ivuxolimab. Recombination linked TRBV30 to TRBJ1-5; there is no confident call for the D gene. The base sequence is TGTGCCTGGAGGGCCCGGGCCGATGGGAGCAATCAGCCCCAGCATTTT. Translated, it reads CAWRARADGSNQPQHF.